These T cell receptor beta chains were read from a single sample in a study of cytotoxic CD8 clonotypes in ibrutinib-treated CLL. Sequencing was performed with immunoSEQ multiplex PCR; in TCRdb, only in-frame clones are kept and a portion is missing. The table lists 30,000 or so clones, 62% of them singletons. The specimen was PBMCs, collected before ibrutinib treatment. These receptors came from a human donor with chronic lymphocytic leukemia. CDR3s include the opening cysteine and the closing phenylalanine or tryptophan. D genes are given only for firm matches. Clone size is not always given. Where it is, it says once, few, many or a class for expanded clones.

TRBV2	medium-sized	TRBD1	TRBJ1-6	CASSGGQVAPSPLHF	TGTGCCAGCAGTGGTGGACAGGTCGCTCCTTCACCCCTCCACTTT
TRBV30	.	.	TRBJ1-2	CAWTYGTGGYTF	TGTGCCTGGACCTACGGCACAGGCGGCTACACCTTC
TRBV5-1	.	.	TRBJ2-3	CASSLFQVPSTDTQYF	TGCGCCAGCAGCTTGTTTCAGGTCCCTAGCACAGATACGCAGTATTTT
TRBV2	.	TRBD1	TRBJ1-5	CASRPGQGLGKPQHF	TGTGCCAGCAGGCCGGGACAGGGCCTCGGGAAGCCCCAGCATTTT
TRBV29-1	.	.	TRBJ2-7	CSPFRRGKPPSYEQYF	TGCAGCCCGTTCCGTCGGGGAAAACCGCCCTCCTACGAGCAGTACTTC
TRBV5-1	few	TRBD1	TRBJ1-2	CASSDGDRGPAGYTF	TGCGCCAGCAGCGATGGAGACAGGGGGCCGGCTGGCTACACCTTC
TRBV4-1	.	.	TRBJ1-1	CASSQLNKGAGDTEAFF	TGCGCCAGCAGCCAGCTGAATAAAGGGGCTGGGGACACTGAAGCTTTCTTT
TRBV6-5	once	.	TRBJ2-7	CASRARGNGYEQYF	TGTGCCAGCAGGGCCCGGGGCAACGGATACGAGCAGTACTTC
TRBV9	.	TRBD1	TRBJ1-1	CASSVGGTGITEAFF	TGTGCCAGCAGCGTAGGTGGGACAGGGATCACTGAAGCTTTCTTT
TRBV7-9	.	.	TRBJ2-3	CASSLGGGSDTQYF	TGTGCCAGCAGCTTGGGCGGGGGCTCGGATACGCAGTATTTT
TRBV29-1	few	.	TRBJ1-1	CSVVRFLNTEAFF	TGCAGCGTTGTCCGGTTCCTCAACACTGAAGCTTTCTTT
TRBV5-1	.	.	TRBJ1-2	CASSLAGGRAYGYTF	TGCGCCAGCAGCTTGGCCGGGGGGCGAGCCTATGGCTACACCTTC
TRBV6-1	.	.	TRBJ2-4	CASSIGAENIQYF	TGTGCCAGCAGCATAGGGGCCGAGAACATTCAGTACTTC
TRBV4-1	.	.	TRBJ1-3	CASSQDGASSGNTIYF	TGCGCCAGCAGCCAAGATGGGGCTAGCTCTGGAAACACCATATATTTT
TRBV28	few	TRBD2	TRBJ2-1	CASSSLAGVNEQFF	TGTGCCAGCAGTTCACTAGCGGGAGTAAATGAGCAGTTCTTC
TRBV10-3	once	TRBD2	TRBJ2-5	CAISDVVSGEETQYF	TGTGCCATCAGTGACGTGGTTAGCGGGGAAGAGACCCAGTACTTC
TRBV15	few	.	TRBJ1-6	CATSGGGSLYAPLHF	TGTGCCACCAGCGGGGGTGGCAGCTTATACGCACCCCTCCACTTT
TRBV5-1	.	TRBD1	TRBJ1-3	CASSLLGQGGNTIYF	TGCGCCAGCAGCCTGCTGGGACAGGGGGGAAACACCATATATTTT
TRBV7-2	few	.	TRBJ1-6	CASMQGSYGSPLHF	TGTGCCAGCATGCAGGGGAGTTATGGTTCACCCCTCCACTTT
TRBV11-2	.	.	TRBJ2-3	CASSSPGRDTDTQYF	TGTGCCAGCAGCTCACCGGGACGGGACACAGATACGCAGTATTTT
TRBV6-5	few	.	TRBJ2-3	CASRPHWGAADTQYF	TGTGCCAGCAGGCCCCATTGGGGGGCCGCAGATACGCAGTATTTT
TRBV11-2	.	TRBD2	TRBJ2-1	CASSLIAGPSYNEQFF	TGTGCCAGCAGCCTCATAGCGGGGCCTTCCTACAATGAGCAGTTCTTC
TRBV2	.	.	TRBJ2-7	CASSERLIRVYEQYF	TGTGCCAGCAGTGAACGCCTAATTCGGGTCTACGAGCAGTACTTC
TRBV28	medium-sized	TRBD2	TRBJ2-1	CASPRGSGRECFFF	TGTGCCAGCCCCCGAGGCAGCGGGAGGGAGTGTTTTTTCTTC
TRBV4-1	.	.	TRBJ2-1	CASSKQGNEQFF	TGCGCCAGCAGTAAACAGGGTAATGAGCAGTTCTTC
TRBV5-1	.	.	TRBJ2-4	CASSQLLAKNIQYF	TGCGCCAGCAGCCAACTCTTAGCCAAAAACATTCAGTACTTC
TRBV10-2	.	TRBD2	TRBJ2-3	CASRSGRLAGGTSTDTQYF	TGCGCCAGCAGATCCGGACGGCTAGCGGGGGGCACTAGCACAGATACGCAGTATTTT
TRBV27	medium-sized	TRBD2	TRBJ2-1	CASSFSQRGYNEQFF	TGTGCCAGCAGTTTTTCCCAGCGGGGTTACAATGAGCAGTTCTTC
TRBV13	.	TRBD2	TRBJ2-1	CASSLGLLAGSYNEQFF	TGTGCCAGCAGCTTAGGCCTCTTAGCGGGGTCCTACAATGAGCAGTTCTTC
TRBV28	.	TRBD1	TRBJ1-5	CASSLGTGFQPQHF	TGTGCCAGCAGTTTAGGGACAGGGTTTCAGCCCCAGCATTTT
TRBV7-2	.	.	TRBJ1-4	CASSLVQAREEKLFF	TGTGCCAGCAGCTTAGTCCAGGCAAGGGAGGAAAAACTGTTTTTT
TRBV6-4	few	.	TRBJ1-5	CASSMQPNQPQHF	TGTGCCAGCAGTATGCAGCCTAATCAGCCCCAGCATTTT
TRBV19	.	TRBD1	TRBJ2-1	CASRQGLSEQFF	TGTGCCAGCCGACAGGGGTTGAGTGAGCAGTTCTTC
TRBV2	.	TRBD2	TRBJ2-1	CASSEILAGVYEQFF	TGTGCCAGCAGTGAAATCCTAGCGGGAGTCTATGAGCAGTTCTTC
TRBV30	.	.	TRBJ2-3	CAWGAGWATDTQYF	TGTGCCTGGGGGGCGGGGTGGGCCACAGATACGCAGTATTTT